The entry below describes one T cell receptor beta chain. The sample belongs to a study of blood T cell repertoires in COVID-19. Background on the study: The analysed material was cDNA or gDNA that came from T cells, B-cell-depleted T cells, or PBMCs.

The data were produced by immunoSEQ multiplex PCR, yet TCRdb's version contains in-frame clones alone and is incomplete. The table shows around 150,000 clones, with roughly 81% occurring only once. This CDR3 is built from 14 residues. The V and J ends lost 7 bases and 7 bases, in that order; junction bases with no gene match: 4. The germline V gene encodes CDR1 SGHTA and CDR2 FQGNSA. The clonotype comes from a middle-aged man with acute or convalescent COVID-19. V and J are TRBV7-2 and TRBJ1-6; the match to TRBD1 covers 10 bases. The specimen was peripheral blood. CDR3 nucleotides: TGTGCCAGCACCCGGGACAGGGGAAATTCACCCCTCCACTTT. Protein sequence: CASTRDRGNSPLHF.